This paragraph reports one T cell receptor (beta chain). The antigen remains unidentified. The data stem from a study of cytomegalovirus exposure and HLA in healthy donors. About the research overall: Per a later analysis, the roughly 640 first-cohort and over 90 validation repertoires shared one platform. The study's findings and limits: About 180 TCR beta chains were listed as cytomegalovirus-associated. Subsequent analysis showed first-cohort TCR clusters tending to co-occur in approximately 120 validation repertoires.

Using immunoSEQ multiplex PCR, the repertoire was profiled, and TCRdb retains in-frame clones only, with some absent. The repertoire holds under 250,000 clones, with about 83% as singletons. Germline CDR1 reads MNHNS; CDR2 reads SASEGT. CDR3 length: 14 residues. Trimming cost V 7 bases and J 2 bases; bases outside gene matches: 4. This sequence was found in a man between 18 and 29 years old in good health and CMV-seronegative. This rearrangement joins TRBV6-1 to TRBJ2-7, with 11 nucleotides matching TRBD2. Sequencing input: PBMCs. Here the CDR3 DNA reads TGTGCCAGCACCAGACTAGCGGGGACCTACGAGCAGTACTTC. The encoded protein is CASTRLAGTYEQYF.